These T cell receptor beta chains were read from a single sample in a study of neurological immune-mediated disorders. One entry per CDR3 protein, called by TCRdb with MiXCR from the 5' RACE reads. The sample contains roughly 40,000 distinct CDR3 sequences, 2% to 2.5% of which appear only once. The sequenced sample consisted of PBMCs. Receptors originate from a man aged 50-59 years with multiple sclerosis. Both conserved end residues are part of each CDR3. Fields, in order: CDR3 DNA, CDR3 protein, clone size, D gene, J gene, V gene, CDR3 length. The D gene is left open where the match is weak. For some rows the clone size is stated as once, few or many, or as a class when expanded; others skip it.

CDR3 DNA: TGCGCCAGCAGCCTGGGACAGGTTGATCAGCCCCAGCATTTT
CDR3 protein: CASSLGQVDQPQHF
clone size: many
D gene: TRBD1
J gene: TRBJ1-5
V gene: TRBV5-1
CDR3 length: 14

CDR3 DNA: TGCGCCAGCAGCCCCGTGGCGGGGAGCACCACAGATACGCAGTATTTT
CDR3 protein: CASSPVAGSTTDTQYF
clone size: many
D gene: -
J gene: TRBJ2-3
V gene: TRBV4-3
CDR3 length: 16

CDR3 DNA: TGCAGTGCTACGCCCGCACTAGCAGCAGATACGCAGTATTTT
CDR3 protein: CSATPALAADTQYF
clone size: many
D gene: -
J gene: TRBJ2-3
V gene: TRBV20-1
CDR3 length: 14

CDR3 DNA: TGTGCCAGCAGTCCAGGGGCCAATCAGCCCCAGCATTTT
CDR3 protein: CASSPGANQPQHF
clone size: many
D gene: -
J gene: TRBJ1-5
V gene: TRBV28
CDR3 length: 13

CDR3 DNA: TGCAGTGCTAGAGAGTACGCGGGAGAGGAGACCCAGTACTTC
CDR3 protein: CSAREYAGEETQYF
clone size: many
D gene: TRBD2
J gene: TRBJ2-5
V gene: TRBV20-1
CDR3 length: 14

CDR3 DNA: TGTGCCAGCAGCTTAGCCTTGGGGGGGGGTAATTCACCCCTCCACTTT
CDR3 protein: CASSLALGGGNSPLHF
clone size: many
D gene: -
J gene: TRBJ1-6
V gene: TRBV7-8
CDR3 length: 16

CDR3 DNA: TGCAGTGCTAGGCATCAGACCCTCACAGATACGCAGTATTTT
CDR3 protein: CSARHQTLTDTQYF
clone size: medium-sized
D gene: -
J gene: TRBJ2-3
V gene: TRBV20-1
CDR3 length: 14

CDR3 DNA: TGCAGTGCCAAACAGGGTGGCCTTTCTGGGGCCAACGTCCTGACTTTC
CDR3 protein: CSAKQGGLSGANVLTF
clone size: many
D gene: -
J gene: TRBJ2-6
V gene: TRBV20-1
CDR3 length: 16

CDR3 DNA: TGCAGCGGAATGAAGGGACAGGGGACATCCTACGAGCAGTACTTC
CDR3 protein: CSGMKGQGTSYEQYF
clone size: many
D gene: TRBD1
J gene: TRBJ2-7
V gene: TRBV29-1
CDR3 length: 15

CDR3 DNA: TGTGCCAGCCTAGGACAGACCTACGAGCAGTACTTC
CDR3 protein: CASLGQTYEQYF
clone size: many
D gene: -
J gene: TRBJ2-7
V gene: TRBV2
CDR3 length: 12

CDR3 DNA: TGTGCCAGCAGTTTATCACGGAAGGGCGGAGAGCAGTACTTC
CDR3 protein: CASSLSRKGGEQYF
clone size: few
D gene: -
J gene: TRBJ2-7
V gene: TRBV27
CDR3 length: 14

CDR3 DNA: TGTGCCAGCGGCAGCATCAATCAGCCCCAGCATTTT
CDR3 protein: CASGSINQPQHF
clone size: many
D gene: -
J gene: TRBJ1-5
V gene: TRBV2
CDR3 length: 12

CDR3 DNA: TGTGCCAGCAGCTTAGAAGGACAGGCGGGCGAGACCCAGTACTTC
CDR3 protein: CASSLEGQAGETQYF
clone size: -
D gene: TRBD1
J gene: TRBJ2-5
V gene: TRBV7-9
CDR3 length: 15

CDR3 DNA: TGTGCCAGCAGTGAGCAATACAATGAGCAGTTCTTC
CDR3 protein: CASSEQYNEQFF
clone size: many
D gene: -
J gene: TRBJ2-1
V gene: TRBV2
CDR3 length: 12

CDR3 DNA: TGTGCCAGCAAGTCGACTAGACTGGATAGCACAGATACGCAGTATTTT
CDR3 protein: CASKSTRLDSTDTQYF
clone size: many
D gene: -
J gene: TRBJ2-3
V gene: TRBV28
CDR3 length: 16

CDR3 DNA: TGTGCCAGCAGTCGGGACCGATCAGTCTCACCCCTCCACTTT
CDR3 protein: CASSRDRSVSPLHF
clone size: many
D gene: -
J gene: TRBJ1-6
V gene: TRBV6-5
CDR3 length: 14

CDR3 DNA: TGTGCCAGCAGTCCAGATCCGGGACAGGGTCATAGCGCGAACACCGGGGAGCTGTTTTTT
CDR3 protein: CASSPDPGQGHSANTGELFF
clone size: many
D gene: TRBD1
J gene: TRBJ2-2
V gene: TRBV6-5
CDR3 length: 20

CDR3 DNA: TGTGCCAGCACCAAAGCGGGGGGCTTAAACACCGGGGAGCTTTTTTTT
CDR3 protein: CASTKAGGLNTGELFF
clone size: -
D gene: TRBD2
J gene: TRBJ2-2
V gene: TRBV28
CDR3 length: 16

CDR3 DNA: TGTGCCAGCTCACCACCGTATGGAGAGACCCAGTACTTC
CDR3 protein: CASSPPYGETQYF
clone size: many
D gene: -
J gene: TRBJ2-5
V gene: TRBV18
CDR3 length: 13

CDR3 DNA: TGCGCCAGCAGCCAAGCGTCAGGGTCGAACTACGAGCAGTACTTC
CDR3 protein: CASSQASGSNYEQYF
clone size: many
D gene: -
J gene: TRBJ2-7
V gene: TRBV4-3
CDR3 length: 15

CDR3 DNA: TGTGCCAGCAGTCGAGGGGGGCGGTACGAGCAGTACTTC
CDR3 protein: CASSRGGRYEQYF
clone size: many
D gene: -
J gene: TRBJ2-7
V gene: TRBV6-5
CDR3 length: 13

CDR3 DNA: TGTGCCAGCAGTCAGGACAGGGCCCCGTATGGCTACACCTTC
CDR3 protein: CASSQDRAPYGYTF
clone size: many
D gene: TRBD1
J gene: TRBJ1-2
V gene: TRBV6-5
CDR3 length: 14